The 12 T cell receptor beta chains below all came from one sample that was sequenced in a study of cytomegalovirus exposure and HLA in healthy donors. Libraries were prepared by immunoSEQ multiplex PCR; TCRdb keeps only in-frame clonotypes and omits some of them. The profile shows about 150,000 clones, 86% of them singletons. Sequenced: PBMCs. The receptors come from a man younger than 35 in good health and CMV-seropositive.

The chain recombines TRBV27 with TRBJ2-3; D unresolved. The V gene's germline CDR1 is MNHEY and CDR2 SMNVEV (reference sequence). This CDR3 is 13 amino acids long. V lost 4 bases to trimming and J lost 2 bases, with 7 bases between them. The DNA for the CDR3 is TGTGCCAGCAGTTCCTCCCTCACAGATACGCAGTATTTT. Encoded protein: CASSSSLTDTQYF.

The chain employs TRBV9 and TRBJ1-6, with a weak D call TRBD1 (5 bases). Germline V gene data show CDR1 as SGDLS and CDR2 as YYNGEE. V lost 0 bases and J 9 bases, leaving 13 bases between the germline ends. The CDR3 has 15 amino acids. CDR3 region: CASSVGGRGVSPLHF. The CDR3 DNA is TGTGCCAGCAGCGTAGGAGGGAGGGGAGTTTCACCCCTCCACTTT.

This chain joins TRBV4-1 and TRBJ2-1, with D possibly matching TRBD2 (6 bases). Germline V gene sequence: CDR1 MGHRA, CDR2 YSYEKL. V was clipped by 3 bases and J by 7 bases, with 16 bases between them. The CDR3 is made up of 15 amino acids. The CDR3 coding sequence is TGCGCCAGCAGCCACCGCGTGGTGGGGAGGAATGAGCAGTTCTTC. Its translation is CASSHRVVGRNEQFF.

The J gene is TRBJ2-1, the V gene TRBV7-9; TRBD2 matches at 9 bases. Unmatched junction bases numbered 8, after V lost 1 base and J lost 7 bases. The CDR3 spans 16 residues. CDR1 is SEHNR and CDR2 is FQNEAQ in the germline V gene (reference sequence). CDR3: CASSLVLPSGDNEQFF. For the CDR3, the DNA is TGTGCCAGCAGCTTAGTTTTGCCTAGCGGGGATAATGAGCAGTTCTTC.

This clone was seen a few times. The chain has TRBV19 and TRBJ1-2, with TRBD1 matching 9 bases. Germline V lookup: CDR1 LNHDA, CDR2 SQIVND (reference sequence). This CDR3 contains 14 residues. V trimming: 6 bases; J trimming: 4 bases; junction bases outside the gene matches: 6. The CDR3 is CASSITGGGYGYTF. The CDR3 DNA reads TGTGCCAGTAGCATCACAGGGGGCGGCTATGGCTACACCTTC.

The chain combines TRBV4-3 with TRBJ2-3; TRBD1 aligns across 7 bases. The germline CDR1 and CDR2 sequences are LGHNA and YSLEER. V shed 0 bases and J 6 bases; nucleotides not matched to a gene: 15. CDR3 size: 18 residues. The CDR3 loop is CASSQDLSGTVLLDTQYF. As DNA, the CDR3 is TGCGCCAGCAGCCAAGATCTCTCCGGGACAGTCCTCCTTGATACGCAGTATTTT.

The chain has TRBV6-5 and TRBJ2-1; 7 nucleotides agree with TRBD2. The V gene's germline CDR1 is MNHEY and CDR2 SVGAGI. This CDR3 comprises 16 residues. Trimming removed 0 bases from V and 4 bases from J; junction bases left unmatched: 6. CDR3 protein: CASSYSGGSGYNEQFF. CDR3 DNA: TGTGCCAGCAGTTACTCCGGCGGGAGTGGTTACAATGAGCAGTTCTTC.

The chain is built from TRBV7-9 and TRBJ2-7, with D maybe TRBD2 (6 bases). Germline V CDR1 and CDR2: SEHNR, FQNEAQ (reference sequence). Trimming stripped 5 bases from V and 2 bases from J, with 16 bases between. The CDR3 is 15 amino acids. The chain's CDR3 is CASSGEAGHPYEQYF. CDR3 nucleotides: TGTGCCAGCAGCGGGGAGGCAGGCCACCCCTACGAGCAGTACTTC.

The gene calls are TRBV5-1 and TRBJ2-7, with TRBD1 matching over 10 bases. CDR1 and CDR2 from the germline V gene are SGHRS and YFSETQ. The CDR3 is made up of 15 amino acids. Germline trimming cut 0 bases from V and 3 bases from J; bases unmatched to any gene: 3. The CDR3 spells CASSLATGGSYEQYF. The CDR3, as DNA: TGCGCCAGCAGCTTGGCGACAGGGGGCAGCTACGAGCAGTACTTC.

V and J are TRBV30 and TRBJ2-7; D not certain. V was trimmed by 2 bases and J by 11 bases, leaving 10 bases between them. Germline V gives CDR1 GTSNPN, CDR2 SVGIG (reference sequence). The CDR3 has 10 residues. The CDR3 is CAWSRRGKYF. Written as DNA, the CDR3 is TGTGCCTGGAGTCGCCGCGGTAAGTACTTC.

This chain joins TRBV27 and TRBJ2-1; 15 bases fit TRBD2. Germline lookup yields CDR1 MNHEY and CDR2 SMNVEV (reference sequence). The trim removed 5 bases at V and 6 bases at J, leaving 2 bases unmatched. This CDR3 comprises 15 residues. CDR3 DNA sequence: TGTGCCAGCAGTACGGGACTAGCGGGGGGCAATGAGCAGTTCTTC. Translation gives CASSTGLAGGNEQFF.

The V call is TRBV2, the J call TRBJ2-1; TRBD2 aligns across 12 bases. CDR3 length equals 15 residues. CDR1 and CDR2 from the germline V gene are SNHLY and FYNNEI. V lost 7 bases and J lost 7; bases outside the gene matches: 8. The CDR3 DNA reads as TGTGCCAGCACCACCGGGACTAGCGGGCGGAATGAGCAGTTCTTC. Its protein is CASTTGTSGRNEQFF. The full variable domain, completed using reference TRBV2 and TRBJ2-1, is EPEVTQTPSHQVTQMGQEVILRCVPISNHLYFYWYRQILGQKVEFLVSFYNNEISEKSEIFDDQFSVERPDGSNFTLKIRSTKLEDSAMYFCASTTGTSGRNEQFFGPGTRLTVL.